The rows below give T cell receptor beta chains drawn from one sample of a study of blood T cells in healthy people across ages. In TCRdb, the 5' RACE reads were re-called with MiXCR into one record per CDR3 protein. Of around 780,000 distinct CDR3 sequences listed, 25% to 30% were seen once; the top ten hold about 2.9%. This sample was also put to use in a study of T cells of mothers and their children.

The sequenced sample consisted of blood. The receptors were gathered from a boy aged 5-17 years in good health. CDR3s include the opening cysteine and the closing phenylalanine or tryptophan. Each record gives: D gene, V gene, J gene, clone size, CDR3 DNA, CDR3 protein. D genes are given only for firm matches. Clone size is stated in some rows and not others, as once, few, many or a class when expanded.

TRBD2	TRBV6-5	TRBJ2-1	few	TGTGCCAGCAGAAGACTAGCGGGGCTGGGGAATGAGCAGTTCTTC	CASRRLAGLGNEQFF
-	TRBV5-1	TRBJ1-1	-	TGCGCCAGCAGCTTGGAATCGGGGACGGTTAACACTGAAGCTTTCTTT	CASSLESGTVNTEAFF
-	TRBV3-1	TRBJ2-7	-	TGTGCCAGCAGCCTAAAAGACAGGTTGTACTCCTACGAGCAGTACTTC	CASSLKDRLYSYEQYF
-	TRBV10-3	TRBJ1-4	-	TGTGCCATCAGTGACGAGGGTCCTGGGAATGAAAAACTGTTTTTT	CAISDEGPGNEKLFF
TRBD1	TRBV10-1	TRBJ2-5	many	TGCGCCAGCAGTACCGGGACAGCCCAAGAGACCCAGTACTTC	CASSTGTAQETQYF
-	TRBV6-5	TRBJ2-7	few	TGTGCCAGCAGCCCGAAGGGTTACGGGCTCGAGCAGTACTTC	CASSPKGYGLEQYF
-	TRBV20-1	TRBJ1-5	-	TGCAGTGCGGAGGGACGGGATAGCAATCAGCCCCAGCATTTT	CSAEGRDSNQPQHF
-	TRBV29-1	TRBJ1-1	-	TGCAGCGTTGTTACTTGGGGGGCGCCTAACACTGAAGCTTTCTTT	CSVVTWGAPNTEAFF
TRBD2	TRBV3-1	TRBJ2-1	few	TGTGCCAGCAGCCGCGGACTAGCGGAGACCAATGAGCAGTTCTTC	CASSRGLAETNEQFF
-	TRBV5-4	TRBJ2-1	few	TGTGCCAGCAGCTTGCCAGGGGAGGATGAGCAGTTCTTC	CASSLPGEDEQFF
-	TRBV2	TRBJ2-7	-	TGTGCCAGCATCCGGGACCTAGAATTCTACGAGCAGTACTTC	CASIRDLEFYEQYF
-	TRBV27	TRBJ2-7	-	TGTGCCAGCAGTTTATCGACAAGGGGCGAACACGAGCAGTACTTC	CASSLSTRGEHEQYF
-	TRBV5-1	TRBJ1-4	-	TGCGCCAGCAGCTTGGGGCTAGGCGATGATGAAAAACTGTTTTTT	CASSLGLGDDEKLFF
-	TRBV7-6	TRBJ2-5	few	TGTGCCAGCAGCCCGACAAGACAAGAGGCCCAGTACTTC	CASSPTRQEAQYF
-	TRBV2	TRBJ2-1	few	TGTGCCAGCAGGAGGGTCCCGGCAGGGGATTGGGCCTACAATGAGCAGTTCTTC	CASRRVPAGDWAYNEQFF
TRBD2	TRBV20-1	TRBJ2-1	-	TGCAGTGCTAGAGATGAGGAGACTAGCGGGTCCTACAATGAGCAGTTCTTC	CSARDEETSGSYNEQFF
-	TRBV29-1	TRBJ2-2	-	TGCAGCGTTGTCTCGGGTTACACCGGGGAGCTGTTTTTT	CSVVSGYTGELFF
-	TRBV20-1	TRBJ2-7	-	TGCAGTGCCGGGGGCACAGGGTCCGAGCAGTACTTC	CSAGGTGSEQYF
-	TRBV12-3/TRBV12-4	TRBJ2-3	many	TGTGCCAGCAGTTTGGTAGATACGCAGTATTTT	CASSLVDTQYF
-	TRBV10-3	TRBJ2-5	-	TGTGCCATCAGTGAAATCCTCGGCCAAGAGACCCAGTACTTC	CAISEILGQETQYF
-	TRBV7-9	TRBJ2-1	few	TGTGCCAGCAGCCTGCCCCGACAGGTTAGCTCCTACAATGAGCAGTTCTTC	CASSLPRQVSSYNEQFF
TRBD2	TRBV5-1	TRBJ2-1	-	TGCGCCAGCAGCTTGGCCAGGCTAGCGGACTACAATGAGCAGTTCTTC	CASSLARLADYNEQFF
-	TRBV5-1	TRBJ2-1	-	TGCGCCAGCAGCTTGGAACTTCCTGAGCAGTTCTTC	CASSLELPEQFF
-	TRBV29-1	TRBJ2-4	-	TGCAGCGTTGTCCCAGGGCTAGCCAAAAACATTCAGTACTTC	CSVVPGLAKNIQYF
TRBD1	TRBV20-1	TRBJ1-6	few	TGCAGTGCAAGGACAGGCGTAGGGGGTTCACCCCTCCACTTT	CSARTGVGGSPLHF